This T cell receptor (beta chain) was retrieved from a study of T-cell reconstitution after alpha-beta-depleted transplantation in children. Unique molecular identifiers were used to barcode this TCRbeta library. Using its own MiXCR run on the PCR reads, TCRdb lists one record per CDR3 protein. Among hundreds of thousands of distinct CDR3 sequences listed, 9.5% to 15% were seen once. Many counts were recorded for this clonotype. Between the trimmed V and J ends, which lost 1 base and 5 bases, there was a span of 13 bases. This CDR3 has 15 residues. Germline V gene data show CDR1 as SEHNR and CDR2 as FQNEAQ (reference sequence).

This rearrangement joins TRBV7-9 to TRBJ2-3, with a weak D call TRBD1 (5 bases). The TCR sequence derives from a human donor who donated a stem cell graft to a child with combined immunodeficiency. The sample in question was PBMCs from the stem cell graft donor, obtained from the stem cell graft. This CDR3 is CASSLGDSPEDTQYF. The DNA for the CDR3 is TGTGCCAGCAGCTTAGGTGACAGCCCAGAAGATACGCAGTATTTT.